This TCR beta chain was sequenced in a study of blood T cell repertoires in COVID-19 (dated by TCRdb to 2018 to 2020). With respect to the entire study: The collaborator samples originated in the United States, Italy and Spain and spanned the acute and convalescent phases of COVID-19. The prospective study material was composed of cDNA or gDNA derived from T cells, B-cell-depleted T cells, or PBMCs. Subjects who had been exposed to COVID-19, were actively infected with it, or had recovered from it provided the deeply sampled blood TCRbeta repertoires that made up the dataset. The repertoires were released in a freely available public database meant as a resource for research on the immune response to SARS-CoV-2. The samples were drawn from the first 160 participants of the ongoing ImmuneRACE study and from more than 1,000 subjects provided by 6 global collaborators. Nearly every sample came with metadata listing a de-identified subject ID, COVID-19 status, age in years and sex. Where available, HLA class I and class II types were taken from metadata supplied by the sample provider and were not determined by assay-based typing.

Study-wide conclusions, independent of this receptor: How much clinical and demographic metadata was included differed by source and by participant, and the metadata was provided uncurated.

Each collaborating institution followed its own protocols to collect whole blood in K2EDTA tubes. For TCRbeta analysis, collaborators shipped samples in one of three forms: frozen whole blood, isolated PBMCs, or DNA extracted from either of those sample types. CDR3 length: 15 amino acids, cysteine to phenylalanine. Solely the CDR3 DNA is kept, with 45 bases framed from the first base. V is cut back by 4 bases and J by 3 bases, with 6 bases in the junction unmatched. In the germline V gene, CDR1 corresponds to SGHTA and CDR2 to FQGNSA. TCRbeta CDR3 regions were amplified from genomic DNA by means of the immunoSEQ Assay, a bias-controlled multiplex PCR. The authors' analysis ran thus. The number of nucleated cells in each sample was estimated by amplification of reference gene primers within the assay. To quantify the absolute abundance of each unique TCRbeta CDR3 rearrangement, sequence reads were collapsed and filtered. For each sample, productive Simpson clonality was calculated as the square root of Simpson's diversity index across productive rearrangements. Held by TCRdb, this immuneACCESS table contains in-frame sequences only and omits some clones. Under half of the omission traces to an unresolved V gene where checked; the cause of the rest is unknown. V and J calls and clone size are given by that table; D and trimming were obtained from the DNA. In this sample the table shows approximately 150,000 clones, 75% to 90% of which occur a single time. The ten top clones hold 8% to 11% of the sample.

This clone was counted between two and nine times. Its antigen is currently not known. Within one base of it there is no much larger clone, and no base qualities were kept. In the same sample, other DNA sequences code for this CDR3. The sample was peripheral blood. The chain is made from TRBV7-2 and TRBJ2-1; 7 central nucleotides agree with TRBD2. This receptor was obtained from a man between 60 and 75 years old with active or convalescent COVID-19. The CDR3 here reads CASSSTGTNYNEQFF. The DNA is TGTGCCAGCAGCTCCACCGGGACTAACTACAATGAGCAGTTCTTC.